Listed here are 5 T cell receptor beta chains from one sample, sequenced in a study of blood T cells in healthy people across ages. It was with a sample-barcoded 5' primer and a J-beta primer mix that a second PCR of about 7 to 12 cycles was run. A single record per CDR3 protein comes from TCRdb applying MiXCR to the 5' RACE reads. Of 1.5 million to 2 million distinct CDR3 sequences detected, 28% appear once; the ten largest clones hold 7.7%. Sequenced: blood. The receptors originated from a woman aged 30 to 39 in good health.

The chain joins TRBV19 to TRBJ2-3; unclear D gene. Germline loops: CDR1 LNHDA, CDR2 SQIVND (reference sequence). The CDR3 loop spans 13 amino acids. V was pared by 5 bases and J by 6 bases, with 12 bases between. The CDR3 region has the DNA TGTGCCAGTAGTCACAAGACGAGCGATACGCAGTATTTT. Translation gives CASSHKTSDTQYF.

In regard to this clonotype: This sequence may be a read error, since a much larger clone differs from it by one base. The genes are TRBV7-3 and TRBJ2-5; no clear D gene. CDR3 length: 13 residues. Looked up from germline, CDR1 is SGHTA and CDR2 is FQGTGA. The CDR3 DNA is TGTGCCGGCAGCCCATCGACGCAAGAGACCCAGTACTTC. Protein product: CAGSPSTQETQYF.

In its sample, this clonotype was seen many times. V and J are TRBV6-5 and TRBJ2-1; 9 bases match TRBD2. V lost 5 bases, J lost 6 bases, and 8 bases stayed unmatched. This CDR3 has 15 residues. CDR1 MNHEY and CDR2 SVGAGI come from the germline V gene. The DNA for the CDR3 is TGTGCCAGCAGTGGACGGGGGACTAGCAGCAATGAGCAGTTCTTC. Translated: CASSGRGTSSNEQFF.

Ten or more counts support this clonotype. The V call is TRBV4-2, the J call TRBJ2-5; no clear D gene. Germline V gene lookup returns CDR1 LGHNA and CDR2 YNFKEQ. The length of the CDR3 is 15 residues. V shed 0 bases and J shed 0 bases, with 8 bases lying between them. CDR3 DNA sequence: TGTGCCAGCAGCCAAGAAGGGCTAGACCAAGAGACCCAGTACTTC. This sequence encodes CASSQEGLDQETQYF.

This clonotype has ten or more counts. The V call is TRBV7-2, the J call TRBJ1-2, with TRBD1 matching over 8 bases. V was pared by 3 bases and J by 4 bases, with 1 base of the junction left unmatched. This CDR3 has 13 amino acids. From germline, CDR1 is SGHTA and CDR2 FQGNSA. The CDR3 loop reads CASSFQGAYGYTF. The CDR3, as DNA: TGTGCCAGCAGCTTTCAGGGGGCCTATGGCTACACCTTC. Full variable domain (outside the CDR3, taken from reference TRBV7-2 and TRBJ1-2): GAGVSQSPSNKVTEKGKDVELRCDPISGHTALYWYRQSLGQGLEFLIYFQGNSAPDKSGLPSDRFSAERTGGSVSTLTIQRTQQEDSAVYLCASSFQGAYGYTFGSGTRLTVV.